The present T cell receptor beta chain was sequenced within a study of T cells in Graves' hyperthyroidism and ophthalmopathy. Study results and limitations: Most thyroid clonotypes expanded above 0.001 appeared in blood too.

It was considered stable Graves' hyperthyroidism when ophthalmopathy did not progress within 18 months. The investigators amplified TCR beta CDR3 regions from RNA transcripts. Researchers ran a first-round RT-PCR on the TCR CDR3 using the HTBI primer set. MiXCR, run by TCRdb on the multiplex PCR reads, gives a single entry per CDR3 protein. The sample has 500,000 to 700,000 distinct CDR3 sequences, over 15% seen once; the top ten hold 15% to 20%. With regard to this clonotype: Its target is not known.

This CDR3 has 16 residues. J lost 1 base, V lost 1 base, and 4 bases had no gene match. Germline V gene data show CDR1 as LGHNT and CDR2 as FRNRAP. The chain employs TRBV12-5 and TRBJ2-3; 8 nucleotides align to TRBD2. Sequencing was done on a sample of blood. This TCR came from a woman aged 18 to 35 with Graves' hyperthyroidism. The CDR3 sequence is CASGLGQAGGTDTQYF. DNA of the CDR3: TGTGCTAGTGGTTTGGGTCAAGCGGGGGGCACAGATACGCAGTATTTT.